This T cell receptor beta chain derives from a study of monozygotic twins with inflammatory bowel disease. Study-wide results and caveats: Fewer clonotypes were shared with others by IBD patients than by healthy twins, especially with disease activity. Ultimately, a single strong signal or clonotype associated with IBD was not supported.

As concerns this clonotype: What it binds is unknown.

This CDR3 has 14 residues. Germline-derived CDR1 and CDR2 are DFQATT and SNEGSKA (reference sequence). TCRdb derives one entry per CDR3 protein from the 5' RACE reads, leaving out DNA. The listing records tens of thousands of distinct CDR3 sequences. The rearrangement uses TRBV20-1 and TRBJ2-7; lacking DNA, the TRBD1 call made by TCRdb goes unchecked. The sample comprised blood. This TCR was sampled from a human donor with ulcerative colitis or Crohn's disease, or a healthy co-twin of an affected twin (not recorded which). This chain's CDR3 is CSGSPGGRSYEQYF.